This T cell receptor beta chain was found in a study of T cell repertoires in aging, cancer and after chemotherapy. About the study: About 8.8 million TCR reads were in the whole dataset. Study-wide points: Age-matched healthy donors had significantly more diverse, less clonal blood TCR repertoires than untreated cancer patients.

Rearranged V-D-J TRB sequences were amplified with a mixed TRB-A/B primer pool. TCRdb re-called the multiplex PCR reads with MiXCR, one entry per CDR3 protein. The sample carries a few thousand distinct CDR3 sequences, around 50% recorded once. This clonotype counts as large. Its matching antigen is unknown. The germline V and J ends were trimmed by 0 bases and 5 bases, with 10 bases remaining between them. This CDR3 has 13 residues. Germline CDR1 reads SQVTM; CDR2 reads ANQGSEA. TCR beta rearrangements were amplified from peripheral blood genomic DNA. This receptor was identified in a human donor with a blood cancer. The donor label of this sample is uncertain. This sequence joins TRBV29-1 and TRBJ1-1, with D hard to call. The source material was blood. CDR3 sequence (DNA): TGCAGCGTTGAAGACGTGGAGGTAACTGAAGCTTTCTTT. Its protein product is CSVEDVEVTEAFF.